This T cell receptor (beta chain) was retrieved from a study of cytomegalovirus exposure and HLA in healthy donors. The overall study: The roughly 110 validation repertoires were reported in a later analysis to have been generated on the same platform as the roughly 700 first-cohort repertoires. The study, taken as a whole, reports: Investigators reported around 150 TCR beta chains as tied to cytomegalovirus.

Only in-frame clones appear in the TCRdb table, and some are missing; sequencing was by immunoSEQ multiplex PCR. This sample has almost 75,000 clones; 85% occur once, and the top ten carry 3%. An approximately 120-subject validation cohort, separate from the roughly 700-subject first cohort, supplied the donors. Germline V CDR1 and CDR2: SGHKS, YYEKEE (reference sequence). With 1 base clipped from V and 2 bases from J, the junction kept 4 bases outside the gene matches. The CDR3 spans 15 residues. As concerns this clone: What it binds is not known.

The sequenced sample consisted of PBMCs. The chain is built from TRBV5-5 and TRBJ1-1, with 8 positions matching TRBD1. The receptor's source is a man younger than 40 in good health and CMV-seronegative. The CDR3 loop reads CASSLLAGGNTEAFF. CDR3 sequence (DNA): TGTGCCAGCAGCTTGTTGGCAGGGGGCAACACTGAAGCTTTCTTT.